Listed below are T cell receptor beta chains from one sample, sequenced in a study of beta chain features in type 1 diabetes. Measured with immunoSEQ multiplex PCR; TCRdb has only the in-frame clones, and not every one. The sample holds nearly 350,000 clones, roughly 9% seen once. The material sequenced was central memory CD4+ T cells from blood. Source of these receptors: a man younger than 40 with type 1 diabetes. CDR3s include the opening cysteine and the closing phenylalanine or tryptophan. Fields, in order: V gene, J gene, clone size, D gene, CDR3 DNA, CDR3 protein. D genes are given only for firm matches. Size is stated for part of the rows, as once, few or many counts, or as a class when the clone is expanded.

v_gene: TRBV4-3; j_gene: TRBJ2-5; abundance: .; d_gene: .; CDR3nt: TGCGCCAGCAGTCGGGGGAATCAAGAGACCCAGTACTTC; CDR3aa: CASSRGNQETQYF
v_gene: TRBV10-1; j_gene: TRBJ1-2; abundance: .; d_gene: TRBD1; CDR3nt: TGCGCCAGCAGTCGGGACAGGGACTATGGCTACACCTTC; CDR3aa: CASSRDRDYGYTF
v_gene: TRBV25-1; j_gene: TRBJ2-5; abundance: .; d_gene: .; CDR3nt: TGTGCCAGCAGTGACGCGGGGAAGGTCCAAGAGACCCAGTACTTC; CDR3aa: CASSDAGKVQETQYF
v_gene: TRBV7-2; j_gene: TRBJ2-5; abundance: few; d_gene: .; CDR3nt: TGTGCCAGCAGCTTAGAAGGACGGGGACAAGAGACCCAGTACTTC; CDR3aa: CASSLEGRGQETQYF
v_gene: TRBV2; j_gene: TRBJ2-5; abundance: .; d_gene: .; CDR3nt: TGTGCCAGCAAAAAGGAGGGGACGTCGTTTGAGCAGTACTTC; CDR3aa: CASKKEGTSFEQYF
v_gene: TRBV7-9; j_gene: TRBJ2-7; abundance: .; d_gene: TRBD1; CDR3nt: TGTGCCAGCAGCTCCGGGACAGCAAGCTCCTACGAGCAGTACTTC; CDR3aa: CASSSGTASSYEQYF
v_gene: TRBV7-2; j_gene: TRBJ1-2; abundance: many; d_gene: .; CDR3nt: TGTGCCAGCAGCCCCAGACAGGCCTATGGCTACACCTTC; CDR3aa: CASSPRQAYGYTF
v_gene: TRBV29-1; j_gene: TRBJ1-4; abundance: .; d_gene: .; CDR3nt: TGCAGCGTCGGCGGGGGGCGAGGTGAAAAACTGTTTTTT; CDR3aa: CSVGGGRGEKLFF
v_gene: TRBV4-1; j_gene: TRBJ2-3; abundance: few; d_gene: .; CDR3nt: TGCGCCAGCAGCCAAGATTCGGGGTCTAGCACAGATACGCAGTATTTT; CDR3aa: CASSQDSGSSTDTQYF
v_gene: TRBV7-9; j_gene: TRBJ1-2; abundance: .; d_gene: TRBD1; CDR3nt: TGTGCCAGCAGCGCCGCTGGACAGGCGAACTATGGCTACACCTTC; CDR3aa: CASSAAGQANYGYTF
v_gene: TRBV11-2; j_gene: TRBJ2-5; abundance: .; d_gene: .; CDR3nt: TGTGCCAGCAGCTATGGCCACAGGAGTCAAGAGACCCAGTACTTC; CDR3aa: CASSYGHRSQETQYF
v_gene: TRBV5-1; j_gene: TRBJ1-2; abundance: .; d_gene: .; CDR3nt: TGCGCCAGCAGCTTGGGGGGCGCGGGCTATGGCTACACCTTC; CDR3aa: CASSLGGAGYGYTF
v_gene: TRBV14; j_gene: TRBJ2-3; abundance: many; d_gene: .; CDR3nt: TGTGCCAGCAGCCAACTTCCAGTAGGCACAGATACGCAGTATTTT; CDR3aa: CASSQLPVGTDTQYF
v_gene: TRBV10-3; j_gene: TRBJ2-3; abundance: .; d_gene: .; CDR3nt: TGTGCCAGCAGTTTCAGGGGCGGAGATACGCAGTATTTT; CDR3aa: CASSFRGGDTQYF
v_gene: TRBV5-1; j_gene: TRBJ1-4; abundance: .; d_gene: .; CDR3nt: TGCGCCAGCAGTCGGTCGGACAGTTATGAAAAACTGTTTTTT; CDR3aa: CASSRSDSYEKLFF
v_gene: TRBV10-3; j_gene: TRBJ2-2; abundance: .; d_gene: TRBD1; CDR3nt: TGTGCCATAAGGACAGGGAACACCGGGGAGCTGTTTTTT; CDR3aa: CAIRTGNTGELFF
v_gene: TRBV7-2; j_gene: TRBJ2-7; abundance: few; d_gene: TRBD1; CDR3nt: TGTGCCAGCAGCGCCGACAGGGAACCCTACGAGCAGTACTTC; CDR3aa: CASSADREPYEQYF
v_gene: TRBV27; j_gene: TRBJ1-6; abundance: few; d_gene: .; CDR3nt: TGTGCCAGCAGCACCCAGTGGAGCTCCTATAATTCACCCCTCCACTTT; CDR3aa: CASSTQWSSYNSPLHF
v_gene: TRBV9; j_gene: TRBJ2-5; abundance: few; d_gene: TRBD1; CDR3nt: TGTGCCAGCAGCCTGGGACAGAGCCAAGAGACCCAGTACTTC; CDR3aa: CASSLGQSQETQYF
v_gene: TRBV7-8; j_gene: TRBJ2-7; abundance: few; d_gene: .; CDR3nt: TGTGCCAGCAGCCCCCGGACCTACTCCTACGAGCAGTACTTC; CDR3aa: CASSPRTYSYEQYF
v_gene: TRBV2; j_gene: TRBJ1-5; abundance: .; d_gene: .; CDR3nt: TGTGCCAGCAGTGCGCCAGGGGATAGCAATCAGCCCCAGCATTTT; CDR3aa: CASSAPGDSNQPQHF
v_gene: TRBV28; j_gene: TRBJ1-4; abundance: many; d_gene: .; CDR3nt: TGTGCCAGCGGCTACAGGTTGGAAAAACTGTTTTTT; CDR3aa: CASGYRLEKLFF
v_gene: TRBV5-1; j_gene: TRBJ2-5; abundance: few; d_gene: TRBD1; CDR3nt: TGCGCCAGCAGCGGACGGACAGGGGGCCTCGAGACCCAGTACTTC; CDR3aa: CASSGRTGGLETQYF
v_gene: TRBV4-3; j_gene: TRBJ1-6; abundance: .; d_gene: TRBD1; CDR3nt: TGCGCCAGCAGCCAAGATAATCCAGGGGGATATAATTCACCCCTCCACTTT; CDR3aa: CASSQDNPGGYNSPLHF
v_gene: TRBV6-5; j_gene: TRBJ2-1; abundance: few; d_gene: .; CDR3nt: TGTGCCAGCAGTTACTCGATTCGACCTCCTCGCAATGAGCAGTTCTTC; CDR3aa: CASSYSIRPPRNEQFF
v_gene: TRBV25-1; j_gene: TRBJ2-1; abundance: .; d_gene: TRBD1; CDR3nt: TGTGCCAGCAGTGACCAGGGGGTTGGCAATGAGCAGTTCTTC; CDR3aa: CASSDQGVGNEQFF
v_gene: TRBV20-1; j_gene: TRBJ2-5; abundance: few; d_gene: .; CDR3nt: TGCAGTGCTCCCTCCAGAGGGACCCAGTACTTC; CDR3aa: CSAPSRGTQYF